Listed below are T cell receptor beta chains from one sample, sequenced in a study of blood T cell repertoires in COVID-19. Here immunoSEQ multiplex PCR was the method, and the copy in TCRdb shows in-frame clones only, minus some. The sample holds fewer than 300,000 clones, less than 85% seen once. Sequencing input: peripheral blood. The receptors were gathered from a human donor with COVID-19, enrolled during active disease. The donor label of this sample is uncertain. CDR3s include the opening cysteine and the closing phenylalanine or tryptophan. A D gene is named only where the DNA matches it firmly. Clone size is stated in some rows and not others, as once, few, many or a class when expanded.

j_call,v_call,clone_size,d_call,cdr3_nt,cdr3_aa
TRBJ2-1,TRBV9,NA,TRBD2,TGTGCCAGCAGCGTCGGTGGACTAGCGGGGCCTGAGCAGTTCTTC,CASSVGGLAGPEQFF
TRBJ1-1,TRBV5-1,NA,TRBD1,TGCGCCAGCAGCTTAGACGGACAGGGGCTGAACACTGAAGCTTTCTTT,CASSLDGQGLNTEAFF
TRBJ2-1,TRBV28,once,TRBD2,TGTGCCAGCAGATGGGGGAGGGCAAACTCCTACAATGAGCAGTTCTTC,CASRWGRANSYNEQFF
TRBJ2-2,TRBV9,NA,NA,TGTGCCAGCAGCTTCAGGTACACCGGGGAGCTGTTTTTT,CASSFRYTGELFF
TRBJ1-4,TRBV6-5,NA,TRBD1,TGTGCCAGCAGAGACAGGGGGCGAATTAATGAAAAACTGTTTTTT,CASRDRGRINEKLFF
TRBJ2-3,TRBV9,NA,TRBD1,TGTGCCAGCAGCGTAGCCGGGGCAGGGGGCGACGATACGCAGTATTTT,CASSVAGAGGDDTQYF
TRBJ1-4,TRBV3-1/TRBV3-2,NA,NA,TGTGCCAGCAGCCAAGGAGCTGAAAAACTGTTTTTT,CASSQGAEKLFF
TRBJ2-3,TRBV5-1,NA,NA,TGCGCCAGCAGCTTGGTGGAGAGCACAGATACGCAGTATTTT,CASSLVESTDTQYF
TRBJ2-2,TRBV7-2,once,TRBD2,TGTGCCAGCAGCCTCGAGATAGCGGGAGGGGAGAGGGAGCTGTTTTTT,CASSLEIAGGERELFF
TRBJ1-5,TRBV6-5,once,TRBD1,TGTGCCAGCAGTTACGGGACAGGTGGAAATCAGCCCCAGCATTTT,CASSYGTGGNQPQHF
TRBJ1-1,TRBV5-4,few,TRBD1,TGTGCCAGCAGCGCCGGAGGGACAGGGGTTAAAATGAACACTGAAGCTTTCTTT,CASSAGGTGVKMNTEAFF
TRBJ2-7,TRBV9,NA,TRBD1,TGTGCCAGCAGCCCTTGTGAAACAGGGGGCCTACCCCACCTCTCCTACGAGCAGTACTTC,CASSPCETGGLPHLSYEQYF
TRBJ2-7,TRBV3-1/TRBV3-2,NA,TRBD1,TGTGCCAGCAGACAGGGGATCGAGCAGTACTTC,CASRQGIEQYF
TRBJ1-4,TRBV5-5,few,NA,TGTGCCAGCAGCAGAACCTCAGGGGTAGCAACTAATGAAAAACTGTTTTTT,CASSRTSGVATNEKLFF
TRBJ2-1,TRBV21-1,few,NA,TGTGCCAGCAGCAAAACAGGGGGCCACCCCACCCTCTACAATGAGCAGTTCTTC,CASSKTGGHPTLYNEQFF
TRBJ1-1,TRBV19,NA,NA,TGTGCCAGTGGAGACACTGAAGCTTTCTTT,CASGDTEAFF
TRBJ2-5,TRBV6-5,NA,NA,TGTGCCAGCAGATCTAGACCAGAGCCGGGGTGGTACTTC,CASRSRPEPGWYF
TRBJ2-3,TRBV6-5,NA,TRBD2,TGTGCCAGCAGTTACGCTAGCGGGAGGCCCACAGATACGCAGTATTTT,CASSYASGRPTDTQYF
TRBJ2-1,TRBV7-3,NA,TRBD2,TGTGCCAGCAGCTTAGGCCTAGCGGGAGTAAGTGAGCAGTTCTTC,CASSLGLAGVSEQFF
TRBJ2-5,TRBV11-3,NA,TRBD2,TGTGCCAGCAGCCCCGGACTAGCGGGATCCCAAGAGACCCAGTACTTC,CASSPGLAGSQETQYF
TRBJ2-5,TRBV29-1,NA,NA,TGCAGCGGTACAATCGGGACATTTGGATCGGAGACCCAGTACTTC,CSGTIGTFGSETQYF
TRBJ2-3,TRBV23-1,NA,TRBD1,TGCGCCAGCAGTCGCCGGGACAGGGGAGCGTTTGTGACAGATACGCAGTATTTT,CASSRRDRGAFVTDTQYF
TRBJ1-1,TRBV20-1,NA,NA,TGCAGTGGCCAGGGGAACACTGAAGCTTTCTTT,CSGQGNTEAFF
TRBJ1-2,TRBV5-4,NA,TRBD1,TGTGCCAGCAGCTCACGGGACAGGGGGCAGGATGGCTACACCTTC,CASSSRDRGQDGYTF
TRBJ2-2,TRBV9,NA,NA,TGTGCCAGCAGCGAGTCTAGTGGCCGAGGGGAGCTGTTTTTT,CASSESSGRGELFF
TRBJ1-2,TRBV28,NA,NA,TGTGCCAGCTTCCCAAACCCCGGGAGGGGCGACTATGGCTACACCTTC,CASFPNPGRGDYGYTF
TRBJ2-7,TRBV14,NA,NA,TGTGCCAGCAGCCAAGATATGGGAGCGAGCGACCACCCTTCCCGCTACGAGCAGTACTTC,CASSQDMGASDHPSRYEQYF
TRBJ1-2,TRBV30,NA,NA,TGTGCCTGGAGCGAAAGGACAGATTATGGCTACACCTTC,CAWSERTDYGYTF